This T cell receptor beta chain was identified in a study of radiation and T cells in renal cell carcinoma. As for the study in general: Nephrectomy followed 15 Gy stereotactic body radiation by 4 weeks.

The CDR3 is 13 amino acids. Trimming stripped 3 bases from V and 1 base from J, with 9 bases between. Germline CDR1 is SQVTM and CDR2 is ANQGSEA. The table came from immunoSEQ multiplex PCR; TCRdb's copy has only in-frame clones and leaves some out. The table shows approximately 90,000 clones, with about 86% occurring only once. This clone was seen a few times. What it recognizes is unknown. Time point specified: baseline pretreatment blood. Treatment of the sample: 15 Gy SBRT to primary tumor, nephrectomy 4 weeks later. Whole-study results and caveats: In blood, top tumor clones expanded by 2 weeks, shrinking by 4.

This chain links TRBV29-1 with TRBJ1-1; no reliable D call. The sequence came from a man aged 45-60 years with renal cell carcinoma. Sample: blood, taken from a patient whose treatment included radiotherapy and nephrectomy. The CDR3: CSVDEFPNTEAFF. In DNA, the CDR3 is TGCAGCGTTGACGAGTTCCCGAACACTGAAGCTTTCTTT. Full variable domain (missing parts from reference TRBV29-1 and TRBJ1-1): SAVISQKPSRDICQRGTSLTIQCQVDSQVTMMFWYRQQPGQSLTLIATANQGSEATYESGFVIDKFPISRPNLTFSTLTVSNMSPEDSSIYLCSVDEFPNTEAFFGQGTRLTVV.